Listed below are T cell receptor beta chains from one sample, sequenced in a study of CD8+CD57+ T cells in acquired aplastic anemia. TCRdb re-called the reads with MiXCR, one entry per CDR3 protein. The top ten clones hold 3.2% of a sample with 150,000 or so distinct CDR3 sequences, around half of them seen once. Sequenced material: sorted CD4+, CD8+, or CD8+CD57+ T cells (not recorded which) from PBMCs. The receptors were gathered from a human donor with aplastic anemia. Both conserved end residues are part of each CDR3. Each record gives: V gene, clone size, J gene, D gene, CDR3 DNA, CDR3 protein. A D gene is named only where the DNA matches it firmly. Clone size is given for some rows only: seen once, a few or many times, or a class if the clone is expanded.

v_call: TRBV14; clone_size: few; j_call: TRBJ2-3; d_call: TRBD2; cdr3_nt: TGTGCCAGCAGCCAAGAGAGACTAGCGGGGGGGGCCCCTAGCACAGATACGCAGTATTTT; cdr3_aa: CASSQERLAGGAPSTDTQYF
v_call: TRBV4-2; clone_size: .; j_call: TRBJ1-5; d_call: .; cdr3_nt: TGTGCCAGCAGCCAAGATGTGGCGGGGGCCAGTTACAATCAGCCCCAGCATTTT; cdr3_aa: CASSQDVAGASYNQPQHF
v_call: TRBV25-1; clone_size: once; j_call: TRBJ2-7; d_call: TRBD1; cdr3_nt: TGTGCCAGCAGTGAGGTCAACCGGGACAGGGGGCTCTACGAGCAGTACTTC; cdr3_aa: CASSEVNRDRGLYEQYF
v_call: TRBV5-1; clone_size: .; j_call: TRBJ1-2; d_call: TRBD1; cdr3_nt: TGCGCCAGCAGCTTAGGGACAGGGGACTATGGCTACACCTTC; cdr3_aa: CASSLGTGDYGYTF
v_call: TRBV29-1; clone_size: .; j_call: TRBJ2-5; d_call: .; cdr3_nt: TGCAGCGTTGCAAGAGGGGAGACCCAGTACTTC; cdr3_aa: CSVARGETQYF
v_call: TRBV9; clone_size: many; j_call: TRBJ1-2; d_call: .; cdr3_nt: TGTGCCAGCAGCGTAGGACAGGACCCCTATGGCTACACCTTC; cdr3_aa: CASSVGQDPYGYTF
v_call: TRBV19; clone_size: many; j_call: TRBJ2-3; d_call: TRBD2; cdr3_nt: TGTGCCAGTAGATCCTGGGCGGGAGGGCCCGGCACAGATACGCAGTATTTT; cdr3_aa: CASRSWAGGPGTDTQYF
v_call: TRBV24-1; clone_size: few; j_call: TRBJ1-2; d_call: .; cdr3_nt: TGTGCCACCAGTGATTTAGGAGGGGGACATGGCTACACCTTC; cdr3_aa: CATSDLGGGHGYTF
v_call: TRBV20-1; clone_size: many; j_call: TRBJ2-4; d_call: .; cdr3_nt: TGCAGTGCCCTAACGACATTAGCCAAAAACATTCAGTACTTC; cdr3_aa: CSALTTLAKNIQYF
v_call: TRBV7-2; clone_size: .; j_call: TRBJ1-2; d_call: .; cdr3_nt: TGTGCCAGCAGCTTAGAGGAAAACTATGGCTACACCTTC; cdr3_aa: CASSLEENYGYTF
v_call: TRBV20-1; clone_size: .; j_call: TRBJ2-3; d_call: .; cdr3_nt: TGCAGTGTACCTCAGGGAACAGATACGCAGTATTTT; cdr3_aa: CSVPQGTDTQYF
v_call: TRBV5-4; clone_size: .; j_call: TRBJ2-3; d_call: .; cdr3_nt: TGTGCCAGCAGCTTGGCCTTTACAGGGAGCCTCACAGATACGCAGTATTTT; cdr3_aa: CASSLAFTGSLTDTQYF
v_call: TRBV6-1; clone_size: many; j_call: TRBJ2-2; d_call: .; cdr3_nt: TGTGCCAGCAGTCAACAGGGCGGGGAGCTGTTTTTT; cdr3_aa: CASSQQGGELFF